This TCR beta chain was obtained from a study of fetal regulatory T cell absence and autoimmunity. In the case of this clone: What it recognizes is unknown.

General study results and limits: Broadly similar TRB gene family usage was seen in pancreas and cord blood. Some top pancreas TCR clones were over 90-fold enriched versus cord blood. In IPEX, the enrichment was taken to support antigen-driven autoimmunity before birth.

Some clones are missing from TCRdb's copy, which holds only in-frame ones; the method was immunoSEQ multiplex PCR. The table records 95,000 or so clones, approximately 79% of them present only once. The CDR3 contains 12 residues. Per the germline V gene, CDR1 is SGHVS and CDR2 is FNYEAQ. Trimming removed 5 bases from V and 4 bases from J, with 6 bases in between. This chain connects TRBV7-6 to TRBJ1-5; D unclear. This TCR was sampled from a male donor with IPEX syndrome. Sequencing used pancreas tissue. CDR3 region: CASSPLNQPQHF. In DNA form, the CDR3 reads TGTGCCAGCAGCCCGCTGAATCAGCCCCAGCATTTT. The full variable domain, its missing parts supplied by reference TRBV7-6 and TRBJ1-5, is GAGVSQSPRYKVTKRGQDVALRCDPISGHVSLYWYRQALGQGPEFLTYFNYEAQQDKSGLPNDRFSAERPEGSISTLTIQRTEQRDSAMYRCASSPLNQPQHFGDGTRLSIL.